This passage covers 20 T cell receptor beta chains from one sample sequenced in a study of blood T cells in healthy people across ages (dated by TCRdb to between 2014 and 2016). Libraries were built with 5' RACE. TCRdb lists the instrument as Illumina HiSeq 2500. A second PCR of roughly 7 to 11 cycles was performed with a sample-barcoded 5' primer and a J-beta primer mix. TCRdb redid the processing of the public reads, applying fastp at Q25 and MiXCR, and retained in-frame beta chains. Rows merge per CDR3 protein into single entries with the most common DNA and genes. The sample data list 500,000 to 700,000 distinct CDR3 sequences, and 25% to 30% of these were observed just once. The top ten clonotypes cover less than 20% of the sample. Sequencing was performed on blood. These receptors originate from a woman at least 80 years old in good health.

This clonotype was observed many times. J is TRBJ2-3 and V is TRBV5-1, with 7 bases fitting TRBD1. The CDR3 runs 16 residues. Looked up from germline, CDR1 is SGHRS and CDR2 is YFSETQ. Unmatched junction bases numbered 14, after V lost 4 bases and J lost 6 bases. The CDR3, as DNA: TGCGCCAGCAGCCTATCCGGGACAGCGGTTTGGGATACGCAGTATTTT. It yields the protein CASSLSGTAVWDTQYF.

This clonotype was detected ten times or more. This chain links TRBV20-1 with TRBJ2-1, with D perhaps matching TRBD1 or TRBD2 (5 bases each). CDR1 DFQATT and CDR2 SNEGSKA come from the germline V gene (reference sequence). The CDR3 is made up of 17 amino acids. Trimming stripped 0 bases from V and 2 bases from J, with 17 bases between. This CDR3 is CSARDWTKGTAYNEQFF. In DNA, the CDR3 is TGCAGTGCTAGAGATTGGACGAAGGGGACGGCCTACAATGAGCAGTTCTTC.

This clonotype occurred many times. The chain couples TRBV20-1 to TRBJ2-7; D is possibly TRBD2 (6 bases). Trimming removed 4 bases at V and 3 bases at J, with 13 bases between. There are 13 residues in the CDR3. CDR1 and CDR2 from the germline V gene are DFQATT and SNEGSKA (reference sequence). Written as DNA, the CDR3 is TGCAGTGCTAATCTAGGAGGGAACTACGAGCAGTACTTC. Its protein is CSANLGGNYEQYF.

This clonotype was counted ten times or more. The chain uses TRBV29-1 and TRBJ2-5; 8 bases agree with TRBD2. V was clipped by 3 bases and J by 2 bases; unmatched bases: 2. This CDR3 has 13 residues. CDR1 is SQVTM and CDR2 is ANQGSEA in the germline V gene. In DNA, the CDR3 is TGCAGCGTTGACGGGGGGGCGCAAGAGACCCAGTACTTC. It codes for CSVDGGAQETQYF.

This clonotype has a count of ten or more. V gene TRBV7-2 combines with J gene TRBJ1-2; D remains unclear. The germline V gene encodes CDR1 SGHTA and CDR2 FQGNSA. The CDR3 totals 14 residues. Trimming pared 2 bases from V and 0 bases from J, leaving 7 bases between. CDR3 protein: CASSLNSANYGYTF. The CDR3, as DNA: TGTGCCAGCAGCTTAAATTCAGCTAACTATGGCTACACCTTC. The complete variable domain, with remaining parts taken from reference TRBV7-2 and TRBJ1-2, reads GAGVSQSPSNKVTEKGKDVELRCDPISGHTALYWYRQSLGQGLEFLIYFQGNSAPDKSGLPSDRFSAERTGGSVSTLTIQRTQQEDSAVYLCASSLNSANYGYTFGSGTRLTVV.

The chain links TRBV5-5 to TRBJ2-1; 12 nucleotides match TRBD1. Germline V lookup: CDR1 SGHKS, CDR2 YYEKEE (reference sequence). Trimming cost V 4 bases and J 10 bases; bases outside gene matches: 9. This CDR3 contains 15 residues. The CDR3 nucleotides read TGTGCCAGCAGCCCGCCGGGACAGGGGGCTGGCGAGCAGTTCTTC. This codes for CASSPPGQGAGEQFF.

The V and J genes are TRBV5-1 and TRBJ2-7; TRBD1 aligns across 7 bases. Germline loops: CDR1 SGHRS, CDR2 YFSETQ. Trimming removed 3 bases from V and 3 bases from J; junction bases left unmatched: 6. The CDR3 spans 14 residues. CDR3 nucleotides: TGCGCCAGCAGCTCGAGGACAGGTGGCTACGAGCAGTACTTC. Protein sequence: CASSSRTGGYEQYF.

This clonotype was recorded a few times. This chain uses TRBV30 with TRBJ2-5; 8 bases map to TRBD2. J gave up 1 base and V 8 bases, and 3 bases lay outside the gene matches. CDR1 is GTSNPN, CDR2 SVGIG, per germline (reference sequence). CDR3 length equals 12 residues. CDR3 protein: CARRGVQETQYF. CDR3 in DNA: TGTGCCAGGCGGGGGGTCCAAGAGACCCAGTACTTC.

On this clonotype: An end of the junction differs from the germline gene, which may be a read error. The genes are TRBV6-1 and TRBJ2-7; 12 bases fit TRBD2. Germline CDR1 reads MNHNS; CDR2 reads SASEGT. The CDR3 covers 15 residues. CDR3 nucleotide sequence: TGTGTCAGCAGGCCCCTAGCGGGGGGGTACAATGAGCAGTACTTC. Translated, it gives CVSRPLAGGYNEQYF.

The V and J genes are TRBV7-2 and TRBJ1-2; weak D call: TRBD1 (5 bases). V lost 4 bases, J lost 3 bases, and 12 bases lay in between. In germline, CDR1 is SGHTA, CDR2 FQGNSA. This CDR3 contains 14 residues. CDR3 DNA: TGTGCCAGCAGCTCGGGGACGCCATACTATGGCTACACCTTC. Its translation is CASSSGTPYYGYTF.

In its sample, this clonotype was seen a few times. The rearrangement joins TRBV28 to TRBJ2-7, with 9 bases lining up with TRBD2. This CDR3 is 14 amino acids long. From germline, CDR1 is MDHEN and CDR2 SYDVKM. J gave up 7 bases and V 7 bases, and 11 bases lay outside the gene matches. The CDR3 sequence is CASTWGGGAFEQYF. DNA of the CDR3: TGTGCCAGCACCTGGGGCGGGGGGGCTTTTGAGCAGTACTTC.

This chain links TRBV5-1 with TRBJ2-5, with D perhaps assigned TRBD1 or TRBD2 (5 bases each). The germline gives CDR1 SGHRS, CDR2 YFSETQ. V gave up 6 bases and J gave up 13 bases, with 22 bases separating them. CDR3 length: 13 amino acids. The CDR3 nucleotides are TGCGCCAGCACCCTGGGGGTGGACTTCCCTTGGTACTTC. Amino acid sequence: CASTLGVDFPWYF.

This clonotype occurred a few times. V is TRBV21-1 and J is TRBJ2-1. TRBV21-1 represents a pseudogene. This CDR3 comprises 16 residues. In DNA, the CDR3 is TGTGCCAGCAGCATCAGTCATGAAAAGAGATACAATGAGCAGTTCTTC. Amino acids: CASSISHEKRYNEQFF.

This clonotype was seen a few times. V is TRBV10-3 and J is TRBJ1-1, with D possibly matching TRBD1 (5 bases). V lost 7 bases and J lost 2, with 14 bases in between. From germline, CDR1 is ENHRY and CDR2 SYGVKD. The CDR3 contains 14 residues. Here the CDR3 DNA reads TGTGCCATCATGGCGGCAGGGAGCAACACTGAAGCTTTCTTT. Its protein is CAIMAAGSNTEAFF.

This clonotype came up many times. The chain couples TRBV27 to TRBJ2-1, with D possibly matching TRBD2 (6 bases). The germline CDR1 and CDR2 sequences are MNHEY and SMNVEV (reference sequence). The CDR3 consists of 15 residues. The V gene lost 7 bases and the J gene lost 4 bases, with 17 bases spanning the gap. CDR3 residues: CASMPRRGNYNEQFF. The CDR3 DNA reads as TGTGCCAGCATGCCCCGACGGGGGAATTACAATGAGCAGTTCTTC.

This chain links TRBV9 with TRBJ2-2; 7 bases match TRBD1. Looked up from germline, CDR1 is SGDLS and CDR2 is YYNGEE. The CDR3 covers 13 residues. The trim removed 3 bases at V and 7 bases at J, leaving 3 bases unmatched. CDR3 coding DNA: TGTGCCAGCAGCGCGACAGGGAGCGGGGAGCTGTTTTTT. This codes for CASSATGSGELFF.

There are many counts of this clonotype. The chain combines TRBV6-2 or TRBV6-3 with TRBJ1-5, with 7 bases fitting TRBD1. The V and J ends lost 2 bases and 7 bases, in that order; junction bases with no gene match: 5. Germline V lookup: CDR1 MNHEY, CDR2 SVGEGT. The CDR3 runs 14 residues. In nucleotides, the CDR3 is TGTGCCAGCAGTTACGGAGGGGGCGGACAGCCCCAGCATTTT. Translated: CASSYGGGGQPQHF.

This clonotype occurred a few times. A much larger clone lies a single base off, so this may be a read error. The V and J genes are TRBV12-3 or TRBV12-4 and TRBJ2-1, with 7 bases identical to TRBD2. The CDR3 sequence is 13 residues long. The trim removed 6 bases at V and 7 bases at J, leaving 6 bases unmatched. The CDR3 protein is CASSQLGGNEQFF. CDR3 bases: TGTGCCAGCAGCCAATTGGGGGGGAATGAGCAGTTCTTC.

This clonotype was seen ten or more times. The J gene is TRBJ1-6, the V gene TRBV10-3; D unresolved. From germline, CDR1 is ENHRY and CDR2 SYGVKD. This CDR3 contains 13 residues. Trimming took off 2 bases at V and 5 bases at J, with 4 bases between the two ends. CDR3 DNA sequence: TGTGCCATCAGTGAGGTCAATAATTCACCCCTCCACTTT. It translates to CAISEVNNSPLHF.

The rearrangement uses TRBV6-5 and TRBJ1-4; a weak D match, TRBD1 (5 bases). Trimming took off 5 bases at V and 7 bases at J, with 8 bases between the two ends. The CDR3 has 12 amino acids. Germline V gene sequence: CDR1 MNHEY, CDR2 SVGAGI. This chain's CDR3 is CASSRDGEKLFF. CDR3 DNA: TGTGCCAGCAGTCGGGACGGTGAAAAACTGTTTTTT.